Sequencing of this T cell receptor beta chain was carried out in a study of cytomegalovirus exposure and HLA in healthy donors. Germline CDR1 LGHNA, CDR2 YSLEER. The CDR3 runs 17 residues. V was pared by 6 bases and J by 7 bases, with 13 bases of the junction left unmatched. This clone was seen only a few times. The antigen is unknown. Primers: 60 Vbeta forward and 13 Jbeta reverse. The table came from immunoSEQ multiplex PCR; TCRdb's copy has only in-frame clones and leaves some out. The sample includes around 110,000 clones, approximately 70% seen only once; the top ten take roughly 0.9%. Study findings and constraints: Accurate prediction of most subjects' HLA-A and HLA-B alleles from TCR beta sequences was reported. A later analysis showed that HLA-associated TCR beta chains had undergone more clonal expansion than equally common others.

The V call is TRBV4-3, the J call TRBJ2-2; 11 bases line up with TRBD2. This receptor was taken from a woman in her twenties or thirties in good health and CMV-seronegative. The sequenced sample consisted of PBMCs. CDR3 DNA: TGCGCCAGCAGTTTGGGGAGACTAGCGGGGTTTGACGGGGAGCTGTTTTTT. Its protein product is CASSLGRLAGFDGELFF.